This T cell receptor (beta chain) originates from a study of human T cells and chemical hapten exposure. Regarding the study as a whole: Sensitization with DPC brought no change to TCRs above 1 in 1000 in frequency. The formation of large CDR3 similarity clusters by expanded TCRs significantly exceeded that of controls.

In the case of this clonotype: Its target is not known.

Time point given: patch test 2, 6 weeks after DPC sensitization. Treatment noted: therapeutic diphenylcyclopropenone sensitization with weekly scalp DPC. The library tagged individual cDNA molecules with unique molecular identifiers. Via MiXCR, TCRdb re-called the RACE reads, giving one row per CDR3 protein. This table holds some 57,000 distinct CDR3 sequences, 9.9% found once. V lost 8 bases to trimming and J lost 2 bases; unmatched junction nucleotides: 9. CDR1 is SQVTM and CDR2 is ANQGSEA in the germline V gene. CDR3 length: 13 amino acids. The V gene is TRBV29-1, the J gene TRBJ2-7, with TRBD1 matching 7 bases. The source material was whole blood, sampled in connection with sensitization to the hapten diphenylcyclopropenone (DPC). This receptor was obtained from a woman aged 45-60 years with alopecia areata. Some clones in this sample may be carry-over from other donors' samples. The CDR3 DNA follows: TGCAGCTCCGCCGGGACAGAGACCTACGAGCAGTACTTC. Its protein product is CSSAGTETYEQYF.